Below are 22 T cell receptor beta chains sequenced from a single sample in a study of preoperative IRX-2 immunotherapy in early breast cancer (dated by TCRdb to between 2018 and 2020). The meaning of the sample's treatment or condition label: preoperative locoregional IRX-2 cytokine immunotherapy. The library was made by the immunoSEQ multiplex PCR assay. In TCRdb, the immuneACCESS table is reduced to in-frame sequences with V and J assigned. These tables do not hold every clone; where another copy was compared, an unresolved V gene accounts for under half, and the others remain unexplained. The sample contains 35,000 to 40,000 clones, approximately 85% of them found a single time. Over 1.3% of the sample is held by the ten biggest clonotypes. This specimen consisted of lymph node tissue, obtained after IRX-2 immunotherapy. The origin of the receptors is a human donor with breast cancer.

V is TRBV11-3 and J is TRBJ2-4; 7 positions agree with TRBD1. The germline CDR1 and CDR2 sequences are SGHNT and YENEEA. The CDR3 loop spans 16 amino acids. Trimming removed 5 bases from V and 0 bases from J; junction bases left unmatched: 7. CDR3 coding DNA: TGTGCCAGCAGCCCAGGGACAGCCAGAGCCAAAAACATTCAGTACTTC. Its protein is CASSPGTARAKNIQYF.

V is TRBV18 and J is TRBJ2-7, with D perhaps assigned TRBD1 or TRBD2 (5 bases each). Trimming left V 6 bases short and J 7 bases short, with 25 bases between. The CDR3 is 16 residues long. The germline V gene encodes CDR1 KGHSH and CDR2 LQKENI. The chain's CDR3 is CASSPVTGTDGQEQYF. CDR3 nucleotide sequence: TGTGCCAGCTCGCCGGTCACCGGGACCGACGGTCAAGAGCAGTACTTC.

This clone was seen only a few times. The gene calls are TRBV6-8 and TRBJ2-1, with 8 bases that match TRBD2. The CDR3 spans 15 residues. Per germline, CDR1 MNHGY and CDR2 SAAAGT. J was trimmed by 4 bases and V by 2 bases; bases with no gene match: 4. The CDR3 loop reads CASSYPGGNYNEQFF. The CDR3 DNA reads TGTGCCAGCAGTTACCCGGGGGGGAATTACAATGAGCAGTTCTTC.

This clone was found a few times. This chain links TRBV14 with TRBJ2-6, with D uncertain. The germline V and J ends were trimmed by 5 bases and 0 bases, with 14 bases remaining between them. The CDR3 has 17 amino acids. Germline V gene sequence: CDR1 SGHDN, CDR2 FVKESK. The CDR3 region is CASSSTVKPSGANVLTF. The CDR3 coding sequence is TGTGCCAGCAGCTCAACAGTGAAGCCCTCTGGGGCCAACGTCCTGACTTTC.

This chain connects TRBV11-3 to TRBJ2-1; D gene ambiguous. Between the trimmed V and J ends, which lost 5 bases and 4 bases, there was a span of 15 bases. In germline, CDR1 is SGHNT, CDR2 YENEEA. The CDR3 is 15 residues long. The CDR3 nucleotides are TGTGCCAGCAGCGCCCGGTCCAAATCGTACAATGAGCAGTTCTTC. It codes for CASSARSKSYNEQFF.

The chain employs TRBV11-3 and TRBJ2-1; TRBD1 aligns across 10 bases. The CDR3 contains 17 residues. Germline trimming cut 5 bases from V and 0 bases from J; bases unmatched to any gene: 7. Per germline, CDR1 SGHNT and CDR2 YENEEA. DNA of the CDR3: TGTGCCAGCAGCAGAGGGACAGGGGACTACTCCTACAATGAGCAGTTCTTC. It translates to CASSRGTGDYSYNEQFF. The entire variable domain, with the rest obtained from reference TRBV11-3 and TRBJ2-1, is as follows: EAGVVQSPRYKIIEKKQPVAFWCNPISGHNTLYWYLQNLGQGPELLIRYENEEAVDDSQLPKDRFSAERLKGVDSTLKIQPAELGDSAVYLCASSRGTGDYSYNEQFFGPGTRLTVL.

The chain couples TRBV11-3 to TRBJ1-5; 9 bases match TRBD1. Germline lookup yields CDR1 SGHNT and CDR2 YENEEA. This CDR3 comprises 15 residues. J was trimmed by 10 bases and V by 5 bases; bases with no gene match: 12. The CDR3 region has the DNA TGTGCCAGCAGCCCACAGGGGGCAGGGAGTGGTCCCCAGCATTTT. Translating it yields CASSPQGAGSGPQHF.

Only a few counts were recorded for this clone. The chain employs TRBV11-3 and TRBJ1-4, with 7 bases matching TRBD1. The CDR3 loop spans 16 amino acids. Germline V CDR1 and CDR2: SGHNT, YENEEA. J was trimmed by 5 bases and V by 4 bases; bases with no gene match: 10. The CDR3 sequence: CASSSGLQGGNEKLFF. The DNA of the CDR3 is TGTGCCAGCAGCTCAGGCCTCCAGGGGGGGAATGAAAAACTGTTTTTT.

Only a few counts were recorded for this clone. V and J are TRBV1 and TRBJ1-3. TRBV1 is flagged as a pseudogene. The CDR3 totals 13 residues. The CDR3: CASSLSDGNTIYF. The DNA for the CDR3 is TGCGCCAGCAGCTTGTCAGACGGAAACACCATATATTTT.

Written as DNA, the CDR3 is TGTGCCAGCAGTGAAGCGCTTCTTGGTAACGGGGGAATGGGCTACACCTTC. Protein sequence: CASSEALLGNGGMGYTF. This chain links TRBV9 with TRBJ1-2, with D perhaps matching TRBD1 (5 bases). Trimming cost V 5 bases and J 8 bases, with 28 bases left between them. CDR1 and CDR2 (germline): SGDLS, YYNGEE. The CDR3 runs 17 residues.

This chain uses TRBV6-8 with TRBJ1-4; D is perhaps TRBD1 (5 bases). The CDR3 has 14 amino acids. V gave up 6 bases and J gave up 8 bases, with 16 bases separating them. The V gene's germline CDR1 is MNHGY and CDR2 SAAAGT. CDR3 protein: CASSRRDAWEKLFF. CDR3 nucleotide sequence: TGTGCCAGCAGCCGCAGGGACGCCTGGGAAAAACTGTTTTTT.

A few counts support this clone. The chain uses TRBV19 and TRBJ1-4; D perhaps matches TRBD1 (6 bases). The CDR3 has 15 residues. Trimming removed 3 bases at V and 7 bases at J, with 15 bases between. The germline V gene has CDR1 LNHDA and CDR2 SQIVND (reference sequence). CDR3 nucleotides: TGTGCCAGTAGTATGGGCAGGGGACGAAGTGAAAAACTGTTTTTT. This sequence encodes CASSMGRGRSEKLFF.

This chain joins TRBV29-1 and TRBJ2-7; TRBD1 aligns across 11 bases. CDR3 length equals 14 residues. Trimming cost V 3 bases and J 2 bases; bases outside gene matches: 3. Germline lookup yields CDR1 SQVTM and CDR2 ANQGSEA. The CDR3 DNA is TGCAGCGTTGAGGACAGGGGGCGACCCTACGAGCAGTACTTC. This gives the protein CSVEDRGRPYEQYF.

The CDR3 nucleotides are TGTGCCAGCAGCTCTCATAGGGGGCAACGGACTGAAGCTTTCTTT. This codes for CASSSHRGQRTEAFF. The chain couples TRBV11-3 to TRBJ1-1; 7 nucleotides agree with TRBD1. The CDR3 runs to 15 residues. Germline CDR1 SGHNT, CDR2 YENEEA. The ends lost 4 bases at V and 5 bases at J; junction bases unmatched: 10.

The chain couples TRBV29-1 to TRBJ1-3; D is unresolved. The CDR3 extends over 14 amino acids. The V and J ends lost 4 bases and 4 bases respectively, with 14 bases between them. Germline CDR1 is SQVTM and CDR2 is ANQGSEA. DNA of the CDR3: TGCAGCGTTGGATCGGCCCAGCTGGGAAACACCATATATTTT. Translated, it gives CSVGSAQLGNTIYF.

The chain joins TRBV7-8 to TRBJ1-1; D is perhaps TRBD1 (5 bases). The length of the CDR3 is 13 residues. Germline assignment: CDR1 SGHVS and CDR2 FQNEAQ. V lost 5 bases and J lost 6, with 13 bases in between. Here the CDR3 reads CASSLNEGPEAFF. In DNA form, the CDR3 reads TGTGCCAGCAGCCTAAACGAGGGACCTGAAGCTTTCTTT.

The chain joins TRBV16 to TRBJ1-1; a possible D gene is TRBD1 (5 bases). This CDR3 is 14 amino acids long. Germline V gives CDR1 KGHSY, CDR2 FQNENV. The V end was cut by 2 bases, the J end by 4 bases, with 11 bases between. The chain's CDR3 is CASSQQGLVTEAFF. The CDR3 nucleotides read TGTGCCAGCAGCCAACAGGGCCTGGTCACTGAAGCTTTCTTT.

This rearrangement joins TRBV11-3 to TRBJ1-1; no reliable D call. The CDR3 covers 14 residues. Deletions cut 3 bases from V and 9 bases from J, with 17 bases between. Germline-derived CDR1 and CDR2 are SGHNT and YENEEA. The chain's CDR3 is CASSLEARTDKAFF. CDR3 DNA sequence: TGTGCCAGCAGCTTGGAGGCGAGGACGGATAAAGCTTTCTTT.

This clone has more than one count but fewer than ten. The CDR3 sequence is CASSRSRGGSSSYNSPLHF. CDR3 nucleotide sequence: TGTGCCAGTAGTAGGAGCCGCGGTGGATCCAGCTCCTATAATTCACCCCTCCACTTT. The V gene is TRBV19, the J gene TRBJ1-6; D is undetermined. CDR3 length equals 19 residues. Trimming stripped 4 bases from V and 0 bases from J, with 19 bases between. Germline V gives CDR1 LNHDA, CDR2 SQIVND (reference sequence).

J is TRBJ1-2 and V is TRBV28; 9 positions match TRBD1. V gave up 6 bases and J gave up 4 bases; unmatched junction bases: 6. The CDR3 covers 14 residues. Germline V gene lookup returns CDR1 MDHEN and CDR2 SYDVKM. The CDR3 sequence: CASSGTGPIYGYTF. DNA for the CDR3: TGTGCCAGCAGCGGGACAGGGCCCATCTATGGCTACACCTTC.

This rearrangement joins TRBV11-3 to TRBJ1-2, with D tentatively TRBD1 (6 bases). In germline, CDR1 is SGHNT, CDR2 YENEEA. The CDR3 is made up of 17 amino acids. V was trimmed by 2 bases and J by 0 bases, leaving 16 bases between them. The CDR3: CASSLQWGQLTNYGYTF. The CDR3 DNA is TGTGCCAGCAGCTTACAATGGGGACAACTCACTAACTATGGCTACACCTTC.

The CDR3 loop reads CASSPRGQVQETQYF. For the CDR3, the DNA is TGTGCCAGCAGCCCACGGGGACAGGTCCAAGAGACCCAGTACTTC. This rearrangement joins TRBV11-3 to TRBJ2-5, with 8 bases aligning to TRBD1. The length of the CDR3 is 15 residues. J was trimmed by 1 base and V by 5 bases; bases with no gene match: 6. Germline V CDR1 and CDR2: SGHNT, YENEEA.